Listed here is a single T cell receptor beta chain. The data originate from a study of blood T cell repertoires in COVID-19. For the study at large: Spain, Italy and the United States supplied samples that represented acute and convalescent COVID-19.

Original analysis: Quantification of nucleated cells was approximated via reference gene primer amplification. Here immunoSEQ multiplex PCR was the method, and the copy in TCRdb shows in-frame clones only, minus some. That table supplies the V and J calls and clone size; D and trimming were determined from the DNA. The sample holds tens of thousands of clones, about 89% seen once. With 5 bases clipped from V and 7 bases from J, the junction kept 11 bases outside the gene matches. The V gene's germline CDR1 is MDHEN and CDR2 SYDVKM. The CDR3 totals 16 residues. Sequencing was carried out using peripheral blood. This clonotype originated in a man between 60 and 70 years old with active or convalescent COVID-19. The V call is TRBV28, the J call TRBJ2-2; 9 nucleotides align to TRBD2. CDR3 region: CASSAPPSGVVGELFF. The CDR3 nucleotides are TGTGCCAGCAGTGCCCCTCCTAGCGGGGTGGTCGGGGAGCTGTTTTTT. Filled out from reference TRBV28 and TRBJ2-2, the complete variable domain reads DVKVTQSSRYLVKRTGEKVFLECVQDMDHENMFWYRQDPGLGLRLIYFSYDVKMKEKGDIPEGYSVSREKKERFSLILESASTNQTSMYLCASSAPPSGVVGELFFGEGSRLTVL.